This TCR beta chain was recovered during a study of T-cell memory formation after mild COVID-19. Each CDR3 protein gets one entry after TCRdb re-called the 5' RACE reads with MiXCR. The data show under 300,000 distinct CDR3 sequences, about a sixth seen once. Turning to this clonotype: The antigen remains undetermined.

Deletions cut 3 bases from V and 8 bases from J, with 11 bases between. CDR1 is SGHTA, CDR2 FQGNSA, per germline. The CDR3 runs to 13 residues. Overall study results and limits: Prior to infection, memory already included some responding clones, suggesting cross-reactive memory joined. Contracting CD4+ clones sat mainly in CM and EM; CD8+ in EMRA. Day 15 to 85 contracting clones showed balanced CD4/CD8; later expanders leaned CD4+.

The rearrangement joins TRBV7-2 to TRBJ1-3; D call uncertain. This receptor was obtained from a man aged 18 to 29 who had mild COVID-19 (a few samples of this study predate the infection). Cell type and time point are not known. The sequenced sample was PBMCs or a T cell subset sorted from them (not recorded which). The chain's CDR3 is CASSFSGRDTIYF. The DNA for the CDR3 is TGTGCCAGCAGCTTTTCGGGTCGTGACACCATATATTTT.